Sequencing of this T cell receptor beta chain was carried out in a study of T cells in Graves' hyperthyroidism and ophthalmopathy (dated by TCRdb to between 2017 and 2020). For the wider study: Peripheral blood samples were taken at the time of initial diagnosis, prior to any treatment. To identify TCR V-J signatures that set the groups apart, the researchers used a discovery cohort of 90 to 100 patients, made up of under 50 with Graves' ophthalmopathy and 55 to 65 with stable Graves' hyperthyroidism. An independent validation cohort of 18 to 20 hyperthyroidism patients and some 15 patients who later progressed to ophthalmopathy tested prospective prediction of ophthalmopathy. The roughly 91 discovery patients were randomly split 7:3 into training and test sets. Thyroid tissue and blood T-cell repertoires from over 5 Graves' hyperthyroidism patients were also compared in the study. Following sampling, methimazole starting at 30 mg daily was given to hyperthyroidism patients, and high-dose intravenous methylprednisolone was given to ophthalmopathy patients. The paper reports TCR Vbeta CDR3 sequencing of some 140 peripheral blood samples: 40 to 45 ophthalmopathy, some 80 hyperthyroidism and around 17 progressor patients. What the authors observed across the whole study: A 13 V-J signature model separated ophthalmopathy from stable hyperthyroidism, with nearly 90% sensitivity and around 84% specificity in cross-validation and 80%/75% in testing. During validation, the model predicted progression to ophthalmopathy a median of roughly six months ahead of onset, with roughly 65% sensitivity and 72.22% specificity. No statistical method was used to set the sample size in advance, and investigators knew the group allocation. Blood samples also contained most of the expanded thyroid clonotypes (frequency above 0.001), which suggests that blood repertoires may reflect thyroid immune responses.

Worth noting for this clonotype: Its antigen is still unknown. No base quality values were provided; no much bigger clone lies one nucleotide off.

The TCR beta CDR3 regions were amplified from the RNA transcripts. For the first round of RT-PCR on the TCR CDR3, the HTBI primer set was used together with the Qiagen OneStep RT-PCR kit. A second multiplex PCR round built the libraries, followed by size selection and purification. Libraries were sequenced paired-end with 100 bp reads on an Illumina HiSeq2000. Processing in the source paper ran as follows. Raw data were processed with SOAPnuke, discarding reads with adapters, uncalled bases, mean Phred below 15, or no exact constant-primer or identifier match. High-quality paired reads were merged with COPE v1.2.5, and unique nucleotide sequences were defined as clonotypes. MiTCR v1.1 was used to align clonotypes to the IMGT TRBV, TRBD and TRBJ reference segments. The analysis included only V-J combinations with a frequency above 0.0001, which together covered 99% to 99.2% of the repertoires. The TCS score was defined as the ratio of F50 (clonal expansion) to E x V (chaos), calculated using BLOSUM62-based TCRdist between CDR3 peptides within each V-J. Welch's t-statistics and random forest reduced several hundred V-J features to 10 to 15, which were used in a naive Bayes classifier (R e1071). TCRdb trimmed the raw reads at Q25, called clones with MiXCR and kept productive beta chains. Rows merge per CDR3 protein into single entries with the most common DNA and genes. TCRdb assigned the V and J calls; the authors' analysis was not used. The sample profile shows hundreds of thousands of distinct CDR3 sequences; about 19% of them were found once. The ten largest clones capture 16% of the sample.

V lost 5 bases and J lost 4 bases, and the count of bases not matched to a germline gene is 11. The CDR3 measures 16 amino acids from cysteine to phenylalanine. Solely the CDR3 DNA is kept, with 48 bases framed from the first base. Hyperthyroidism patients were aged 18 to 65 years and newly diagnosed, with disease duration of less than 2 months. The study excluded patients with uncontrolled infections, other autoimmune diseases, pregnancy or lactation. Diagnoses were based on clinical symptoms, serum thyroxine and TRAb, thyroid ultrasound and orbital computed tomography. Blood from progressor patients was drawn when they were first diagnosed with hyperthyroidism, before any ophthalmopathy symptoms appeared. PBMCs were isolated from more than 9 ml of fresh peripheral blood by Ficoll-Paque density gradient centrifugation. Patients classed as progressors first received a Graves' hyperthyroidism diagnosis and then went on to develop ophthalmopathy during follow-up. Trizol reagent was used to extract total RNA, and RNA quality was then checked on an Agilent 2100 Bioanalyzer.

This sequence uses TRBV12-3 or TRBV12-4 and TRBJ1-5, and 7 junction bases match TRBD1. The TCR originated in a woman aged 50 to 60 with Graves' hyperthyroidism that later progressed to Graves' ophthalmopathy. The sequencing sample was made of blood. The CDR3 reads as follows: CASSISGTVVNQPQHF. Here is the DNA: TGTGCCAGCAGTATCTCCGGGACAGTGGTTAATCAGCCCCAGCATTTT.